The following is a TCR beta chain sequence with its context. Its antigen is still unknown. Per-base qualities were not stored, and no clone one base away is much larger. These data originate in a study of T cell responses to AZD1222 COVID-19 vaccine (dated by TCRdb to the early 2020s). Broadly, across the study: TCR sequencing covered over 230 trial participants: about 210 given two doses of AZD1222 and approximately 25 given two doses of MenACWY control vaccine. Trial participants were enrolled by age into 18-55, 56-69 and 70-plus year subgroups, with roughly 160, 29 and 62 TCR-sequenced participants respectively.

The CDR3 contains 13 residues, cysteine and phenylalanine counted. The read is trimmed to its CDR3 DNA, 39 bases read in frame from base 1. V loses 5 bases of germline sequence and J loses 4 bases, and the interval between the two ends is 10 bases. The germline V gene (reference sequence) specifies SEHNR as CDR1 and FQNEAQ as CDR2. The CDR3 regions of human TCRbeta chains were analyzed by immunosequencing. Regarding the original processing steps: Repertoire TCRs were checked for matches against a reference library of SARS-CoV-2-specific TCRs that had been generated using the MIRA antigen-specificity platform. Breadth was defined as the fraction of unique TCRs that were SARS-CoV-2-associated, and depth was defined as the fraction of total T cells that were SARS-CoV-2-associated. Using the MIRA data, each spike-specific TCR was mapped to the spike region that the TCR reacts to and placed in a CD4 or CD8 class. Log10-transformed breadth and depth values were compared by one-way ANOVA with Sidak's multiple comparisons tests. This is the immuneACCESS table as TCRdb keeps it, with only in-frame sequences that have V and J called. A part of the clones is gone; compared with another copy, unresolved V genes explain less than half, and the rest is unexplained. The V and J calls and clone size come from that table; D and trimming were worked out from the DNA. The sample table holds 95,000 to 150,000 clones, of which approximately 86% were seen once. The ten biggest clones cover around 3% of the sample.

Broader findings and caveats from the paper: A significant rise in spike-specific TCR breadth and depth was observed after two AZD1222 doses relative to day 0 and relative to MenACWY recipients. The 56-69-year group was small, and its depth increase did not reach significance, likely because of low power. Reportedly, close to half of the unique spike-specific TCRs recognized epitopes lying outside the regions that are mutated in the B.1.351 and B.1.1.7 variants. The vaccine-associated CD4 TCRs covered the entire spike protein, and the dominant responses fell in regions 160-218 and 743-854. Conclusions about previously exposed vaccinees are limited, since just a handful of AZD1222 recipients were seropositive for SARS-CoV-2 at baseline. No day 14 peak-response samples were available, so repertoires were characterized only after the peak T cell response. Participants were mostly white British and included more females than males, and it was suggested by the authors that clonal diversity may have been underestimated.

Sample time point, as interpreted from the label and publication: about 28 days (+/-7) after the second vaccine dose. AZD1222 recipients whose second dose came at about 4 weeks and those whose second dose came at about 12 weeks were combined into one group, since spike-specific TCR depth and breadth did not differ between the two schedules. The vaccinee samples were drawn from two UK trials, COV001 and COV002, one of which was a single-blind randomized controlled phase 2/3 trial testing AZD1222 (ChAdOx1 nCoV-19) in healthy adults. For TCRbeta chain sequencing, PBMC samples were collected from trial participants at day 0 and at day 28 after the second dose.

The V gene is TRBV7-9 and the J gene is TRBJ2-3; confidence is insufficient to name the D gene. The source material was peripheral blood, sampled 28 days after the second AZD1222 dose. This TCR came from an adult who received the AZD1222 COVID-19 vaccine. The CDR3 reads as follows: CASSLPEPDTQYF. The DNA reads TGTGCCAGCAGCCTGCCAGAGCCAGATACGCAGTATTTT.